This record concerns one T cell receptor beta chain sequence. This sample was included in a study of cytomegalovirus exposure and HLA in healthy donors. The PCR used 60 Vbeta and 13 Jbeta primers. Profiling relied on immunoSEQ multiplex PCR, and the TCRdb table lists in-frame clones only, not all of them. This sample yields roughly 180,000 clones, of which roughly 85% are seen a single time; roughly 9.3% belongs to the top ten. This CDR3 region has 16 residues. J gave up 0 bases and V 4 bases, and 5 bases lay outside the gene matches. CDR1 and CDR2 (germline): MRHNA, SNTAGT. The chain employs TRBV6-4 and TRBJ2-1, with 8 bases identical to TRBD1. This clonotype was obtained from a man between 18 and 29 years old in good health and CMV-seropositive. Input material: PBMCs. The CDR3: CASSAQDRASYNEQFF. CDR3 DNA sequence: TGTGCCAGCAGTGCCCAGGACAGGGCCTCCTACAATGAGCAGTTCTTC.